This T cell receptor beta chain was recorded in a study of shared clonotypes between healthy human individuals. Background on the study: Samples came from a couple of female and three male donors aged 18 to 49.

This clone came up a few times. Antigen unknown. Sequencing used immunoSEQ multiplex PCR; TCRdb keeps in-frame clones, though not all of them. The sample lists 450,000 to 500,000 clones; about 80% were seen once. The ends were cut back, 2 bases at V and 4 bases at J, with 11 bases in the middle. Germline-derived CDR1 and CDR2 are SEHNR and FQNEAQ (reference sequence). This CDR3 comprises 14 residues. Study-level points and caveats: Since donors were few, the genetic and exposure-history diversity represented was limited.

Sequenced material: PBMCs. The TCR was taken from a middle-aged woman in good health. Some clones in this sample may be carry-over from other donors' samples. The chain joins TRBV7-9 to TRBJ1-2, with a weak D call TRBD1 (6 bases). The CDR3 sequence is CASSLWDTSYGYTF. CDR3 coding DNA: TGTGCCAGCAGCTTATGGGACACGAGCTATGGCTACACCTTC.